What follows are 9 T cell receptor beta chains derived from one specimen sequenced in a study of tissue T cells after allogeneic stem cell transplantation. The data were produced by immunoSEQ multiplex PCR, yet TCRdb's version contains in-frame clones alone and is incomplete. The table lists roughly 7,700 clones, roughly 38% of them singletons. The time point was: mouse harvest day 14 after allogeneic transplant. Mouse grafts combined 10^7 T-cell-depleted bone marrow cells with 10^6 splenic CD5+ T cells. What was sequenced was skin. Source of these receptors: a female BALB/c mouse given C57BL/6 T cells with graft-versus-host disease after an allogeneic hematopoietic cell transplant.

On this clone: Gene and germline names: mouse. The DNA ends 1 residue before the CDR3 does, and the rest of the CDR3 is filled in from the germline J gene. The V gene is TRBV3, the J gene TRBJ2-2; 10 bases align to TRBD1. After removal of 5 bases from V and 5 bases from J, the junction contained 8 bases not matched to a gene. The CDR3 is 16 residues long. CDR1 and CDR2 (germline): SNHLY, FYNGKV (reference sequence). The covered CDR3 bases are TGTGCCAGCAGCCCCCCCCCGGGACAGGGGACCGGGCAGCTCTAC. Its translation is CASSPPPGQGTGQLY. The CDR3 in its entirety is CASSPPPGQGTGQLYF.

Remarks on this clone: Mouse names are used for the genes. The CDR3 end is not reached by the read, which stops 1 residue before it; the germline J gene fills it in. The chain has TRBV29 and TRBJ2-7; 9 nucleotides agree with TRBD1. The trim removed 6 bases at V and 3 bases at J, leaving 9 bases unmatched. The CDR3 sequence is 15 residues long. Per the germline V gene, CDR1 is MSHET and CDR2 is SYDVDS. The CDR3 reads CASSRPGTGIYEQYF. The sequenced part of the CDR3 DNA is TGTGCTAGCAGCCGTCCCGGGACAGGGATCTATGAACAGTAC. The complete variable domain, with remaining parts taken from reference TRBV29 and TRBJ2-7, reads DMKVTQMPRYLIKRMGENVLLECGQDMSHETMYWYRQDPGLGLQLIYISYDVDSNSEGDIPKGYRVSRKKREHFSLILDSAKTNQTSVYFCASSRPGTGIYEQYFGPGTRLTVL.

Turning to this clone: Gene names and germline match the mouse. The CDR3 goes on 1 residue after the read ends, and that part is filled in from the germline J gene. The rearrangement joins TRBV30 to TRBJ2-4, with D possibly being TRBD1 or TRBD2 (7 bases each). Per germline, CDR1 SQVVS and CDR2 ANEGSEA. Trimming took 8 bases from V and 4 from J, leaving 10 bases between them. This CDR3 is built from 11 residues. The CDR3 region is CSQGGKNTLYF. CDR3 bases read: TGTAGTCAGGGGGGGAAAAACACCTTGTAC.

Note on this clone: The germline and genes are mouse ones. The read finishes 1 residue shy of the CDR3 end, and the germline J gene is used to complete it. The chain is built from TRBV26 and TRBJ2-3, with 14 bases fitting TRBD2. This CDR3 comprises 16 residues. Germline V gene lookup returns CDR1 KGHPV and CDR2 FQNQEV (reference sequence). Unmatched junction bases numbered 4, after V lost 5 bases and J lost 3 bases. The CDR3 DNA, read in part, is TGTGCCAGCAGTGCCGGGACTGGGGGGGCCGCAGAAACGCTGTAT. Translated, it gives CASSAGTGGAAETLY. The whole CDR3 protein is CASSAGTGGAAETLYF. The full variable domain, completed using reference TRBV26 and TRBJ2-3, is NSKVIQTPRYLVKGQGQKAKMRCIPEKGHPVVFWYQQNKNNEFKFLINFQNQEVLQQIDMTEKRFSAECPSNSPCSLEIQSSEAGDSALYLCASSAGTGGAAETLYFGSGTRLTVL.

In this sample, this clone turned up a few times. Gene and germline names: mouse. Other DNA sequences in the same sample also yield this CDR3. Partial CDR3 DNA: TGTGCCAGCAGTCTTCAGGGGACGGGAAATACGCTCTAT. Protein: CASSLQGTGNTLY. The whole CDR3 reads CASSLQGTGNTLYF. This chain connects TRBV26 to TRBJ1-3; D may be TRBD1 (6 bases). The CDR3 end is not reached by the read, which stops 1 residue before it; the germline J gene fills it in. Trimming cost V 3 bases and J 4 bases, with 10 bases left between them. This CDR3 is built from 14 residues. CDR1 is KGHPV, CDR2 FQNQEV, per germline (reference sequence).

There are a few counts of this clone. Germline and genes here are mouse. The CDR3 end falls 1 residue outside the read, so it is completed with the germline J gene. The chain combines TRBV23 with TRBJ2-5; TRBD2, the table's D call, lacks a check against the DNA. This CDR3 has 14 residues. Germline CDR1 reads KGHTA; CDR2 reads FQNQQP. The CDR3 bases that were read are TGCTCCAGCAGTCGGACTGGGGTTCAAGACACCCAGTAC. Translation: CSSSRTGVQDTQY. The complete CDR3 protein is CSSSRTGVQDTQYF. The variable domain in full, completed from reference TRBV23 and TRBJ2-5, reads DAAVTQKPRYLIKMKGQEAEMKCIPEKGHTAVFWYQQKQSKELKFLIYFQNQQPLDQIDMVKERFSAVCPSSSLCSLGIRTCEAEDSALYLCSSSRTGVQDTQYFGPGTRLLVL.

By share of the sample, this clone is medium-sized. The listed genes are named as in mouse. Read sequence stops 1 residue before the CDR3 end, and the germline J gene provides the missing end. This sequence joins TRBV26 and TRBJ1-3; D remains ambiguous. Germline CDR1 reads KGHPV; CDR2 reads FQNQEV (reference sequence). Deletions cut 4 bases from V and 0 bases from J, with 4 bases between. This CDR3 region has 13 residues. CDR3 residues: CASSPISGNTLYF. Partial CDR3 DNA: TGTGCCAGCAGTCCGATTTCTGGAAATACGCTCTAT.

A remark on this clone: Each gene name is a mouse one. Read data end 1 residue before the CDR3 end; the end is taken from the germline J gene. J is TRBJ2-1 and V is TRBV16; D is unclear. The CDR3 consists of 11 residues. CDR1 is SGHSA and CDR2 is FRNQAP in the germline V gene. Trimming stripped 0 bases from V and 6 bases from J, with 0 bases between. Partial CDR3 DNA: TGTGCAAGCAGCTTAGATGCTGAGCAGTTC. It translates to CASSLDAEQF. The whole CDR3 sequence is CASSLDAEQFF. Full variable domain (missing parts from reference TRBV16 and TRBJ2-1): NAGVIQTPRHKVTGKGQEATLWCEPISGHSAVFWYRQTIVQGLEFLTYFRNQAPIDDSGMPKERFSAQMPNQSHSTLKIQSTQPQDSAVYLCASSLDAEQFFGPGTRLTVL.

This clone counts as medium-sized. Gene names and germline refer to mouse. The read comes to an end 1 residue before the CDR3 does, leaving the germline J gene to fill in the end. The V gene is TRBV31, the J gene TRBJ2-1; 7 bases map to TRBD1. The J segment lost 6 bases and the V segment lost 1 base, leaving 3 bases of the junction unmatched. The CDR3 runs to 13 residues. CDR1 is GKSSPN, CDR2 SITVG, per germline. CDR3 in amino acids: CAWSPQGSAEQFF. The CDR3 DNA, read in part, is TGTGCCTGGAGTCCACAGGGGAGTGCTGAGCAGTTC. Combining the CDR3 with reference TRBV31 and TRBJ2-1 gives the whole variable domain AQTIHQWPVAEIKAVGSPLSLGCTIKGKSSPNLYWYWQATGGTLQQLFYSITVGQVESVVQLNLSASRPKDDQFILSTEKLLLSHSGFYLCAWSPQGSAEQFFGPGTRLTVL.